Given below is one TCR beta chain in context. Its antigen remains unidentified. The sample is drawn from a study of graft-versus-host responses after intestinal transplantation. As for the study in general: All recipients got anti-thymocyte globulin induction, then tacrolimus and steroids for about 3 years.

V was shortened by 0 bases and J by 4 bases, with 9 bases between the two germline ends. Germline lookup yields CDR1 MNHEY and CDR2 SVGAGI. This CDR3 is built from 14 residues. General study findings and limits: With peak circulating GvH clone levels came an association with early post-transplant HvG declines. Present in recipient marrow, GvH clones included some that appeared first in ileum or blood.

This table comes from immunoSEQ multiplex PCR, and its TCRdb copy is limited to in-frame clones, with some not included. The sample has some 45,000 clones; about 91% are singletons. This rearrangement joins TRBV6-5 to TRBJ2-5; D perhaps matches TRBD1 (5 bases). The sequenced sample was PBMCs, obtained 524 days after transplant. The receptor comes from a human patient who received an intestinal transplant, so some T cells may come from the graft donor. The CDR3 DNA reads TGTGCCAGCAGTTACTCGCAGGGCTTAGAGACCCAGTACTTC. Translation: CASSYSQGLETQYF.